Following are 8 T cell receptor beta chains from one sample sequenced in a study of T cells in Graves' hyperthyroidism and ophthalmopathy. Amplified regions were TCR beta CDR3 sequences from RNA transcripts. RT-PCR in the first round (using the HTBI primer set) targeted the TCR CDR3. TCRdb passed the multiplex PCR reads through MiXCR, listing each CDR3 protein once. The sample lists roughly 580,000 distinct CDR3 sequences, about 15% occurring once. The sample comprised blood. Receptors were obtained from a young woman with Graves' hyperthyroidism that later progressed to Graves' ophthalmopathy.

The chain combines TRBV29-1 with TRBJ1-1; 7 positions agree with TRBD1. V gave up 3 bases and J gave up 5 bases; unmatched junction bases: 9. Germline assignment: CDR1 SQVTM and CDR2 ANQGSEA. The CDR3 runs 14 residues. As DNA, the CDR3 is TGCAGCGTTGATCCTACAGGGGTGGGTACTGAAGCTTTCTTT. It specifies CSVDPTGVGTEAFF.

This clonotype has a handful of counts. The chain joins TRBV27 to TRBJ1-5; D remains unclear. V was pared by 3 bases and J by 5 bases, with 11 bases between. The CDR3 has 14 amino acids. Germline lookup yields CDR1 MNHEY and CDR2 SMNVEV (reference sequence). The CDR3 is CASSFEGVHQPQHF. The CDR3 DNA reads TGTGCCAGCAGTTTTGAGGGCGTACATCAGCCCCAGCATTTT.

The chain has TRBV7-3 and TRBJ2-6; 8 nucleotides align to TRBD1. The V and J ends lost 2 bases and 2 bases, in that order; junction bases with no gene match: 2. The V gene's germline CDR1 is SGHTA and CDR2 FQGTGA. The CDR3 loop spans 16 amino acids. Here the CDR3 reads CASSLSGGAGANVLTF. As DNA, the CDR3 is TGTGCCAGCAGCTTATCAGGGGGCGCTGGGGCCAACGTCCTGACTTTC.

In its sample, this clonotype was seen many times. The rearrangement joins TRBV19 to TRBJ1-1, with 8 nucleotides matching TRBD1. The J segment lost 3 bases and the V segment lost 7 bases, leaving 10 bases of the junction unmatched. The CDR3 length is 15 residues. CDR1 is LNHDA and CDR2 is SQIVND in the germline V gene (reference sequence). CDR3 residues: CASKTGDFDDTEAFF. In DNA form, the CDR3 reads TGTGCCAGTAAGACAGGGGACTTTGACGACACTGAAGCTTTCTTT.

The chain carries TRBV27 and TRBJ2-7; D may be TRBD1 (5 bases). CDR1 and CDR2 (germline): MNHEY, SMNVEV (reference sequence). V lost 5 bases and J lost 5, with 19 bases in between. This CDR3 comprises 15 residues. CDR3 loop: CASSTRRTRFHEQYV. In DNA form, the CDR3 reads TGTGCCAGCAGTACCCGAAGGACACGGTTCCACGAGCAGTACGTC.

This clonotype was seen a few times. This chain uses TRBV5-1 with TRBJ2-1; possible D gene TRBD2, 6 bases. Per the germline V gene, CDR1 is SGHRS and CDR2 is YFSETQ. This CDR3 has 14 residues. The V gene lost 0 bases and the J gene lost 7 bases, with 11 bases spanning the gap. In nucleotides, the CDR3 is TGCGCCAGCAGCTTGGCCGGGAGTCTGAATGAGCAGTTCTTC. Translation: CASSLAGSLNEQFF.

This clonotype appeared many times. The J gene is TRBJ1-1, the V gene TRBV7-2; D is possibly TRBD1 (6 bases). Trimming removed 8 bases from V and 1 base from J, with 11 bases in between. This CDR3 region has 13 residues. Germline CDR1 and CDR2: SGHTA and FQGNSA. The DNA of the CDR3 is TGTGCCAGCCTTAAGACAGGGAACACTGAAGCTTTCTTT. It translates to CASLKTGNTEAFF.

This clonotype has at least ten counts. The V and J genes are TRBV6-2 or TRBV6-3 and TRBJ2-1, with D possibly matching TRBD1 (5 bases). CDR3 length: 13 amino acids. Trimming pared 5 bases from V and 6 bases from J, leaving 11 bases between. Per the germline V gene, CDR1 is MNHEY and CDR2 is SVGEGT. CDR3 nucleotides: TGTGCCAGCAGTATGACAGTCTCCAATGAGCAGTTCTTC. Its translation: CASSMTVSNEQFF.